This TCR beta chain originates from a study of blood T cell repertoires in COVID-19. V lost 2 bases, J lost 5 bases, and 15 bases lay in between. This CDR3 is built from 15 residues. Germline assignment: CDR1 PRHDT and CDR2 FYEKMQ (reference sequence). Only in-frame clones appear in the TCRdb table, and some are missing; sequencing was by immunoSEQ multiplex PCR. The repertoire holds fewer than 250,000 clones, with roughly nine tenths as singletons. The V gene is TRBV13, the J gene TRBJ2-5; possible D gene TRBD1, 6 bases. The source of this sequence is a woman aged 18-29 years who had recovered from COVID-19. The sample consisted of PBMCs or T cells enriched from blood (not recorded which). This chain's CDR3 is CASSLTTFQGETQYF. CDR3 sequence (DNA): TGTGCCAGCAGCTTAACGACATTTCAGGGGGAGACCCAGTACTTC.